Included here is one T cell receptor beta chain sequence, with context. Its matching antigen is unknown. The germline CDR1 and CDR2 sequences are SGDLS and YYNGEE. The CDR3 is 14 residues long. V was pared by 4 bases and J by 4 bases, with 14 bases between. No neoadjuvant therapy was given to the selected pancreatic ductal adenocarcinoma patients before their surgery. The source of the sample is a study of T cells in pancreatic ductal adenocarcinoma. The study's findings and limits: Tumor samples had fewer productive templates and around 7.2-fold fewer unique clonotypes than blood. Comparisons of tumor and blood clonality may show falsely lower tumor diversity. Results skew toward the minority of patients with early-stage disease. Mean clonality was approximately 0.11 in tumors and about 0.069 in blood, not significantly different.

The assay was immunoSEQ multiplex PCR, and TCRdb's table has in-frame clones only and misses some. Of roughly 100,000 clones listed, over 90% are singletons. The genes are TRBV9 and TRBJ1-2, with a possible D match to TRBD1 (6 bases). The sequencing sample was made of PBMCs. The source is a human donor with pancreatic ductal adenocarcinoma. Written as DNA, the CDR3 is TGTGCCAGCAGCAGACGGACAGACTTCTATGGCTACACCTTC. Its protein product is CASSRRTDFYGYTF.